This T cell receptor (beta chain) was recovered during a study of blood T cell repertoires in COVID-19. Profiling relied on immunoSEQ multiplex PCR, and the TCRdb table lists in-frame clones only, not all of them. The table lists about 240,000 clones, 75% to 90% of them singletons, with approximately 3.5% in the top ten. The V gene's germline CDR1 is SNHLY and CDR2 FYNNEI. The V segment lost 6 bases and the J segment 6 bases; nucleotides outside the gene matches: 9. The CDR3 has 16 residues. V and J are TRBV2 and TRBJ2-1, with TRBD2 matching 12 bases. This sequence was found in a woman aged 40 to 49 with acute COVID-19. Sequenced material: PBMCs or T cells enriched from blood (not recorded which). The CDR3 DNA is TGTGCCAGCAGCGGATATTCGACTAGCGGGAGCAATGAGCAGTTCTTC. Translating it yields CASSGYSTSGSNEQFF.